The clone carrying this T cell receptor beta chain has a count of ten or more. Its matching antigen is unknown. The source of the sample is a study of CD8 T cells in ankylosing spondylitis. The germline V gene encodes CDR1 SGHRS and CDR2 YFSETQ. Trimming removed 4 bases from V and 3 bases from J, with 10 bases in between. The CDR3 has 13 amino acids. Overall study results and limits: In peripheral blood, disease-linked CD8+ clones occurred at relatively low frequencies. In ankylosing spondylitis patients, matched synovial fluid reportedly showed significant enrichment of disease-linked clones. Apparently characteristic of ankylosing spondylitis blood was a TCR beta motif (eight highly homologous variants).

Scientists made TCR beta libraries using quantitative 5'-RACE with molecular barcodes. TCRdb reanalysed the 5' RACE reads using MiXCR and keeps one entry per CDR3 protein. The sample includes approximately 240,000 distinct CDR3 sequences, approximately 10% seen only once; the top ten take less than 3%. The clonotype was recovered from a male donor with ankylosing spondylitis or in good health (not recorded which). V is TRBV5-1 and J is TRBJ1-2; D is undetermined. Sequencing was done on a sample of blood, either unsorted or a sorted T cell fraction (not recorded which). The DNA for the CDR3 is TGCGCCAGCAGCCCGAGTACAGACTATGGCTACACCTTC. Translating gives CASSPSTDYGYTF.